A single sample gave rise to the 9 T cell receptor beta chains below, sequenced in a study of T-cell reconstitution after alpha-beta-depleted transplantation in children. Unique molecular identifiers were incorporated during preparation of the TCRbeta library. A single record per CDR3 protein comes from TCRdb applying MiXCR to the PCR reads. The repertoire has some 290,000 distinct CDR3 sequences, 9.9% of them found once; the top ten carry about 9.5%. Sequencing was performed on PBMCs from the stem cell graft donor, taken from the stem cell graft. The receptors come from a human donor who donated a stem cell graft to a child with SCID.

This sequence joins TRBV4-1 and TRBJ2-2, with 11 bases fitting TRBD2. This CDR3 is 18 amino acids long. V trimming: 0 bases; J trimming: 7 bases; junction bases outside the gene matches: 10. CDR1 is MGHRA, CDR2 YSYEKL, per germline. The CDR3 DNA follows: TGCGCCAGCAGCCAAGATGGGCTAGCGGGGGGCGGAGGCGGGGAGCTGTTTTTT. This encodes CASSQDGLAGGGGGELFF.

There are a few counts of this clonotype. The chain joins TRBV25-1 to TRBJ1-1; the match to TRBD1 covers 10 bases. V shed 6 bases, J shed 4 bases, and the junction held 2 bases outside the gene matches. The CDR3 extends over 13 amino acids. Germline lookup yields CDR1 MGHDK and CDR2 SYGVNS. CDR3 DNA sequence: TGTGCCAGCAGCGGACAGGGGGTCACTGAAGCTTTCTTT. It codes for CASSGQGVTEAFF.

This clonotype was seen a handful of times. The V and J genes are TRBV7-9 and TRBJ2-1; tentatively, D is TRBD1 (6 bases). Trimming stripped 4 bases from V and 7 bases from J, with 17 bases between. The CDR3 sequence is 15 residues long. In germline, CDR1 is SEHNR, CDR2 FQNEAQ (reference sequence). Written as DNA, the CDR3 is TGTGCCAGCAGCTCTCTGGCAGGGGCCTGGAATGAGCAGTTCTTC. Translated: CASSSLAGAWNEQFF. The variable domain in full, completed from reference TRBV7-9 and TRBJ2-1, reads DTGVSQNPRHKITKRGQNVTFRCDPISEHNRLYWYRQTLGQGPEFLTYFQNEAQLEKSRLLSDRFSAERPKGSFSTLEIQRTEQGDSAMYLCASSSLAGAWNEQFFGPGTRLTVL.

A few counts support this clonotype. The chain employs TRBV5-1 and TRBJ2-7; D gene unclear. V gave up 0 bases and J gave up 2 bases, with 6 bases separating them. The CDR3 spans 13 residues. Germline V CDR1 and CDR2: SGHRS, YFSETQ. The CDR3 bases are TGCGCCAGCAGCTTGGAAAGCCCCTACGAGCAGTACTTC. It codes for CASSLESPYEQYF.

The rearrangement uses TRBV5-1 and TRBJ2-1, with 11 bases fitting TRBD1. The V gene's germline CDR1 is SGHRS and CDR2 YFSETQ. V was clipped by 5 bases and J by 6 bases; unmatched bases: 10. The CDR3 is 16 amino acids. DNA of the CDR3: TGCGCCAGCAGTTTCGCCTGGACAGGGGGCTTCAATGAGCAGTTCTTC. This encodes CASSFAWTGGFNEQFF.

This sequence joins TRBV10-3 and TRBJ2-3; unclear D gene. The CDR3 is 12 amino acids. Germline V lookup: CDR1 ENHRY, CDR2 SYGVKD. V gave up 8 bases and J gave up 2 bases, with 8 bases separating them. Here the CDR3 reads CAIQESTDTQYF. As DNA, the CDR3 is TGTGCCATCCAAGAATCCACAGATACGCAGTATTTT.

This clonotype came up a few times. This rearrangement joins TRBV5-1 to TRBJ2-2; 10 nucleotides align to TRBD1. The junction had 6 bases not matched to a gene; V was cut back by 0 bases and J by 4 bases. Germline V gives CDR1 SGHRS, CDR2 YFSETQ. The CDR3 is 17 residues long. The CDR3, as DNA: TGCGCCAGCAGCTTGGAGCCGGGACAGGGGTCCACCGGGGAGCTGTTTTTT. Amino acid sequence: CASSLEPGQGSTGELFF.

There are many counts of this clonotype. One end of the junction is discordant with germline, which a read error may explain. V gene TRBV7-7 combines with J gene TRBJ2-2; 12 bases fit TRBD1. CDR3 size: 15 residues. Germline V CDR1 and CDR2: SSHAT, FNYEAQ (reference sequence). The CDR3, as DNA: TGTGCTAGCAGCTTAGGGACAGGGGGCTCCGGGGAGCTGTTTTTT. Encoded protein: CASSLGTGGSGELFF.

This chain links TRBV7-2 with TRBJ1-5, with no clear D. Trimming removed 1 base from V and 4 bases from J, with 14 bases in between. Germline CDR1 SGHTA, CDR2 FQGNSA. The CDR3 runs to 16 residues. CDR3 bases: TGTGCCAGCAGCTTAGGGCAGATCACGAGGAATCAGCCCCAGCATTTT. The encoded protein is CASSLGQITRNQPQHF. The whole variable domain, remainder taken from reference TRBV7-2 and TRBJ1-5, is GAGVSQSPSNKVTEKGKDVELRCDPISGHTALYWYRQSLGQGLEFLIYFQGNSAPDKSGLPSDRFSAERTGGSVSTLTIQRTQQEDSAVYLCASSLGQITRNQPQHFGDGTRLSIL.